Listed below are T cell receptor beta chains from one sample, sequenced in a study of siplizumab effects on memory and regulatory T cells. The table came from immunoSEQ multiplex PCR; TCRdb's copy has only in-frame clones and leaves some out. The sample lists approximately 75,000 clones; just over 90% were seen once. The sequenced sample consisted of CD8+ T cells sorted from blood. Receptors were obtained from a human donor in good health. Both conserved end residues are trimmed from each CDR3.

v_call	j_call	cdr3_aa
TRBV7-9	TRBJ2-7	ASRQPGGSYEQY
TRBV29-1	TRBJ2-1	SGEGENEQF
TRBV6-5	TRBJ1-2	ASSLTGTVYGYT
TRBV7-3	TRBJ2-3	ASSLTGGSTDTQY
TRBV27	TRBJ1-5	ASSLTGTMNQPQH
TRBV15	TRBJ2-7	ATIPGQGPSYEQY
TRBV21-1	TRBJ2-7	ASSKTRTLSYEQY
TRBV27	TRBJ2-5	ASSSPMRKETQY
TRBV5-5	TRBJ2-7	ASSLVGSTYEQY
TRBV13	TRBJ2-7	ASSWGLADEQY
TRBV6-5	TRBJ2-7	ASSPGPPWEQY
TRBV25-1	TRBJ1-4	ASSFFRGEKLF
TRBV9	TRBJ2-1	ASSDRDRGNEQF
TRBV5-6	TRBJ1-6	ASSASSGGDNSPLH
TRBV2	TRBJ2-5	ASRGVQETQY
TRBV7-3	TRBJ2-7	ASSLGLGPGSEQY
TRBV29-1	TRBJ1-2	SVPGGAFANYGYT
TRBV5-4	TRBJ2-1	ASSLVPSGNEQF
TRBV2	TRBJ2-7	ASSGTVEQY
TRBV11-3	TRBJ2-1	ASSFGSGGGINEQF
TRBV11-2	TRBJ2-1	ASSLGWGNEQF
TRBV21-1	TRBJ2-6	ASSAPPGGQGMSGANVLT
TRBV6-1	TRBJ1-1	ASSEVGTEAF
TRBV19	TRBJ2-7	ASSIGQPYEQY
TRBV11-3	TRBJ2-3	ASSSGGTSTDTQY
TRBV13	TRBJ2-7	ASSLDGVSYEQY
TRBV7-6	TRBJ1-2	ASSPGDRTTDNYGYT
TRBV4-3	TRBJ2-7	ASSPHRGRDEQY
TRBV27	TRBJ1-2	ASSSGNGYT
TRBV7-2	TRBJ2-5	ASSLDIEGRQY
TRBV28	TRBJ2-7	ASSLGRRGLGEQY
TRBV14	TRBJ2-1	ASSHASGGFTSYNEQF
TRBV5-1	TRBJ1-3	ASSLGGRTDTIY
TRBV10-1	TRBJ2-5	ASRSALAGGRYQETQY
TRBV9	TRBJ1-1	ASSNRQGLDTEAF
TRBV6-5	TRBJ1-6	ASSYSSKSYNSPLH
TRBV5-1	TRBJ1-2	ASICRKTYGYT
TRBV10-3	TRBJ1-5	AISESLAQPNQPQH
TRBV19	TRBJ1-2	ASSPGGVGYT
TRBV5-1	TRBJ2-1	ASSRGGNEQF
TRBV28	TRBJ2-3	ASSRDTEVDTQY
TRBV18	TRBJ2-7	ASSPPTGGGEQY
TRBV19	TRBJ1-1	ASSIGEKNTEAF
TRBV7-6	TRBJ2-1	ASSPGTSLLEQF
TRBV29-1	TRBJ2-1	SVVETRVYNEQF
TRBV9	TRBJ2-7	ASSGAGGDEQY
TRBV6-1	TRBJ1-2	ASSERQNNYGYT
TRBV18	TRBJ2-3	ASSPRSQGVDTQY
TRBV9	TRBJ1-2	ASSVSGGSGYT
TRBV7-2	TRBJ1-5	ASETGYSNQPQH
TRBV14	TRBJ2-3	ASSPHGGDTQY
TRBV19	TRBJ1-5	ASSWGSNQPQH
TRBV11-1	TRBJ2-7	ASSLTEGTTYEQY
TRBV4-2	TRBJ2-3	ASSQLAGETDTQY
TRBV12-5	TRBJ2-2	ASGPSGYPNTGELF
TRBV7-9	TRBJ1-2	ASSLLDSIVGYGYT
TRBV12-5	TRBJ2-7	ASGFFVGTSGGRNEQY
TRBV6-4	TRBJ1-5	ASSDMAGGSQPQH